This TCR beta chain was retrieved from a study of blood T cells in healthy people across ages. Study-wide points: PBMCs that were unsorted prevented a conclusive naive versus antigen-experienced comparison. Diversity was estimated from one million T cells, and these estimates were considered underestimates.

Germline V gives CDR1 SGDLS, CDR2 YYNGEE. V lost 6 bases, J lost 7 bases, and 20 bases lay in between. This CDR3 is 14 amino acids long. Through a sample-barcoded 5' primer and a J-beta primer mix, a second PCR was run for 7 to 11 cycles. TCRdb fed the 5' RACE reads into MiXCR, producing one record per CDR3 protein. The sample consists of some 1.4 million distinct CDR3 sequences, roughly 40% of them appearing once. To note about this clonotype: Its specificity is unknown.

The sample providers were healthy Caucasian people from Russia, aged roughly 6 to 95. This clonotype was obtained from a woman under 30 in good health. The chain has TRBV9 and TRBJ2-7; TRBD1 is a possible D gene (5 bases). The material sequenced was blood. The CDR3 region is CASTSWAGNNEQYF. In DNA form, the CDR3 reads TGTGCCAGCACCTCCTGGGCAGGGAACAATGAGCAGTACTTC.